The sequence of this T cell receptor (beta chain) was determined in a study of shared clonotypes between healthy human individuals. Regarding the study as a whole: Generally, naive subsets (rather than memory subsets) showed larger estimated richness.

CD45RO-negative, CCR7-selected cells formed the naive CD8 fraction, which excluded terminally differentiated effector memory CD45RA+ cells. This CDR3 comprises 14 residues. Trimming cost V 1 base and J 2 bases, with 7 bases left between them. Germline assignment: CDR1 MNHNS and CDR2 SASEGT. A remark on this clone: What it binds is not known.

Generated by immunoSEQ multiplex PCR, the TCRdb table keeps only in-frame clones and is missing some. The sample holds about 1,800,000 clones, approximately 94% seen once. The TCR comes from a man aged 18 to 30 in good health. The chain has TRBV6-1 and TRBJ2-3; D is unclear. The specimen was naive CD8+ T cells sorted from blood. The CDR3 bases are TGTGCCAGCAGTGAAGGGCCTCACACAGATACGCAGTATTTT. Amino acid sequence: CASSEGPHTDTQYF.